This paragraph covers one TCR beta chain sequence. No antigen is known for it. Sample time point: baseline pretreatment blood. As for treatment: 15 Gy SBRT to primary tumor, nephrectomy 4 weeks later. After SBRT, blood was collected at 2 and 4 weeks, plus baseline. Per germline, CDR1 MNHEY and CDR2 SMNVEV (reference sequence). The CDR3 length is 14 residues. Repertoires were generated with immunoSEQ multiplex PCR, while TCRdb's copy carries only in-frame clones and drops some. The sample lists some 95,000 clones, 80% to 90% occurring once. The sample comes from a study of radiation and T cells in renal cell carcinoma. Across the whole study: Nephrectomy followed 15 Gy stereotactic body radiation by 4 weeks. Study results and limitations: Pretreatment tumor biopsies were lacking, so baseline clonotypes are unknown. From baseline, blood top tumor clonotypes peaked at 2 weeks post-radiation.

The TCR comes from a man in his forties or fifties with renal cell carcinoma. Sequences were derived from blood, sampled from a patient whose treatment included radiotherapy and nephrectomy. The rearrangement links TRBV27 to TRBJ2-3; a weak D match, TRBD2 (6 bases). The CDR3 coding sequence is TGTGAGGCCGGTTGGCTGGAGGGTTCAAATACGCAGTATTTT. It specifies CEAGWLEGSNTQYF.